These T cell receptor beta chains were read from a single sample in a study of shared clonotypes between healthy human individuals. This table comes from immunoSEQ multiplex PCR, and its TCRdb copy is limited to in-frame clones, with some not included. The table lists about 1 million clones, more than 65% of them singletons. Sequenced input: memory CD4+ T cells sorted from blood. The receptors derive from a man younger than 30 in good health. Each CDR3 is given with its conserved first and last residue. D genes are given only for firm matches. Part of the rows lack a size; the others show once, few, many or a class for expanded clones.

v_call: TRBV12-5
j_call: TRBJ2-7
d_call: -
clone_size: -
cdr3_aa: CASGSTSGAYEQYF
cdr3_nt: TGTGCTAGTGGTTCCACCTCAGGGGCCTACGAGCAGTACTTC

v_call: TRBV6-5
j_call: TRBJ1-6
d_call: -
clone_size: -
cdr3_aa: CASSSPGRDSPLHF
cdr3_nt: TGTGCCAGCAGTTCCCCGGGGCGGGATTCACCCCTCCACTTT

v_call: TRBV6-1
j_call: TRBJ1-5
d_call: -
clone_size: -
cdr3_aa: CASSEPPGGPQHF
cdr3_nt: TGTGCCAGCAGTGAGCCTCCCGGGGGGCCCCAGCATTTT

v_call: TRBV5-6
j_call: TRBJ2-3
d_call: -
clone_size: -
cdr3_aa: CASSSQGGRTDTQYF
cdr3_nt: TGTGCCAGCAGCTCCCAGGGGGGGCGGACAGATACGCAGTATTTT

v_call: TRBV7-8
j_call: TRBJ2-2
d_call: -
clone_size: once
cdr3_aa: CASSLLGATGELFF
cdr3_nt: TGTGCCAGCAGCTTACTCGGGGCTACCGGGGAGCTGTTTTTT

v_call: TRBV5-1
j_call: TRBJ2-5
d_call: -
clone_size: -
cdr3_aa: CASSPQGSETQYF
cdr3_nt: TGCGCCAGCAGTCCACAGGGCTCCGAGACCCAGTACTTC

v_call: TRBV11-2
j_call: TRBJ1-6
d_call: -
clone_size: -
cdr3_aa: CASSLGHLSSYNSPLHF
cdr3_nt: TGTGCCAGCAGCTTGGGACACTTGAGCTCCTATAATTCACCCCTCCACTTT

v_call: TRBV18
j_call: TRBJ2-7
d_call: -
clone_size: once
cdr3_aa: CASSQPGAAEQYF
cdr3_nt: TGTGCCAGCTCACAGCCGGGCGCCGCCGAGCAGTACTTC

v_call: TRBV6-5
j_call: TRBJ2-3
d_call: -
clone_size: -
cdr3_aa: CASRFGASAADTQYF
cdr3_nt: TGTGCCAGCAGATTTGGGGCTAGCGCTGCAGATACGCAGTATTTT

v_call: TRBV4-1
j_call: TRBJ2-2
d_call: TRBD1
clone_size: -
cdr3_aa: CASSQGGTGGFTGELFF
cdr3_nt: TGCGCCAGCAGCCAAGGGGGGACAGGGGGTTTCACCGGGGAGCTGTTTTTT

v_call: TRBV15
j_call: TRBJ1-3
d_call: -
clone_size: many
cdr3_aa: CATSRDQYSGNTIYF
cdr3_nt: TGTGCCACCAGCAGAGATCAATACTCTGGAAACACCATATATTTT

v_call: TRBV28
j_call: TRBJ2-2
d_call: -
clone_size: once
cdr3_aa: CASSFGNTGELFF
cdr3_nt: TGTGCCAGCAGTTTCGGTAACACCGGGGAGCTGTTTTTT

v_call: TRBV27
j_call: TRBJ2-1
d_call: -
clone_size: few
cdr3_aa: CASKLTSLLGEQFF
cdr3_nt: TGTGCCAGCAAATTGACATCCCTCTTGGGTGAGCAGTTCTTC

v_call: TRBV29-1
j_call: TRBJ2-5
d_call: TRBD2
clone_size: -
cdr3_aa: CSVEDREGFVVGTQYF
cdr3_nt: TGCAGCGTTGAAGATCGGGAGGGGTTCGTTGTGGGGACCCAGTACTTC

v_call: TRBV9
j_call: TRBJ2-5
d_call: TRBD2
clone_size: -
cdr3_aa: CASSRGLGGETQYF
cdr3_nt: TGTGCCAGCAGCAGGGGACTAGGAGGAGAGACCCAGTACTTC

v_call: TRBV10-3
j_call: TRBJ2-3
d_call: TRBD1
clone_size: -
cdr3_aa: CAISESGDRGLDTQYF
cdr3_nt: TGTGCCATCAGTGAGTCTGGTGACAGGGGGCTAGATACGCAGTATTTT

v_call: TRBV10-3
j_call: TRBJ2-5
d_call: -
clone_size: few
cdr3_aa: CAIRAEKETQYF
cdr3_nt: TGTGCCATCAGGGCAGAGAAAGAGACCCAGTACTTC

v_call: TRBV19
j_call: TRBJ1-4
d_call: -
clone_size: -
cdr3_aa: CASSEQGSNEKLFF
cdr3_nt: TGTGCCAGTAGTGAACAGGGCAGTAATGAAAAACTGTTTTTT

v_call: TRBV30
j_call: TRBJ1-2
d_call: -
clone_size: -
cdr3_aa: CAWSAARTANYGYTF
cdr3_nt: TGTGCCTGGAGCGCCGCCAGGACAGCTAACTATGGCTACACCTTC

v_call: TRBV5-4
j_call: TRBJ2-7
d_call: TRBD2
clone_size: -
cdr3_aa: CASSPSSGGAYEQYF
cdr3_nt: TGTGCCAGCAGTCCTTCTAGCGGGGGGGCATACGAGCAGTACTTC

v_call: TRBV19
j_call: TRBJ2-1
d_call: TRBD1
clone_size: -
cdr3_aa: CASSSTGQGFHEQFF
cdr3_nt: TGTGCCAGTTCGAGCACGGGACAGGGCTTCCATGAGCAGTTCTTC

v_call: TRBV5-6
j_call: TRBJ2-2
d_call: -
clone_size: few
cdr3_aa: CASSRWNTGELFF
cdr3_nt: TGTGCCAGCAGTAGGTGGAACACCGGGGAGCTGTTTTTT

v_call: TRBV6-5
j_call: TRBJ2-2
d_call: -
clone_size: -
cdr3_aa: CASSYVGGNTGELFF
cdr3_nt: TGTGCCAGCAGTTACGTGGGGGGAAACACCGGGGAGCTGTTTTTT

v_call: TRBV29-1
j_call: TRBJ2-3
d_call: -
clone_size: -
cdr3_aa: CSVEIRSADTQYF
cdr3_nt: TGCAGCGTTGAGATCCGGTCCGCAGATACGCAGTATTTT

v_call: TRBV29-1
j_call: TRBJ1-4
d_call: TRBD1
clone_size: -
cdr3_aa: CSADGQGGEKLFF
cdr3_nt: TGCAGCGCCGACGGACAGGGGGGCGAAAAACTGTTTTTT

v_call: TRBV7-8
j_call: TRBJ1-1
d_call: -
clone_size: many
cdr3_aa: CASLPGVERTEAFF
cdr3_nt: TGTGCCAGCTTGCCAGGGGTGGAGAGGACTGAAGCTTTCTTT

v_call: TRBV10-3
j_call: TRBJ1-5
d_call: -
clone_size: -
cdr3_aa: CAISEEGTTLRPQHF
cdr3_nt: TGTGCCATCAGTGAGGAGGGGACAACCCTACGGCCCCAGCATTTT

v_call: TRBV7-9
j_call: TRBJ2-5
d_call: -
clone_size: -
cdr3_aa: CASSLSTWGETQYF
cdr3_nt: TGTGCCAGCAGTCTGTCGACTTGGGGGGAGACCCAGTACTTC

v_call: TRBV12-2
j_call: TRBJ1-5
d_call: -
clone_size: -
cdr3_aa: CASRLGAGQGYKFSNQPQHF
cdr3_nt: TGTGCAAGTCGCTTAGGGGCGGGACAGGGATACAAATTTAGCAATCAGCCCCAGCATTTT

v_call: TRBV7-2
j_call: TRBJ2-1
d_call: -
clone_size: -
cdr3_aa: CASSPLSGPYNEQFF
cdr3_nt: TGTGCCAGCAGCCCCTTGTCCGGGCCCTACAATGAGCAGTTCTTC

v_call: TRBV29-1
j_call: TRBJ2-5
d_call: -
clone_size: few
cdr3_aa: CSASRAETQYF
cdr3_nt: TGCAGCGCCTCGCGAGCAGAGACCCAGTACTTC